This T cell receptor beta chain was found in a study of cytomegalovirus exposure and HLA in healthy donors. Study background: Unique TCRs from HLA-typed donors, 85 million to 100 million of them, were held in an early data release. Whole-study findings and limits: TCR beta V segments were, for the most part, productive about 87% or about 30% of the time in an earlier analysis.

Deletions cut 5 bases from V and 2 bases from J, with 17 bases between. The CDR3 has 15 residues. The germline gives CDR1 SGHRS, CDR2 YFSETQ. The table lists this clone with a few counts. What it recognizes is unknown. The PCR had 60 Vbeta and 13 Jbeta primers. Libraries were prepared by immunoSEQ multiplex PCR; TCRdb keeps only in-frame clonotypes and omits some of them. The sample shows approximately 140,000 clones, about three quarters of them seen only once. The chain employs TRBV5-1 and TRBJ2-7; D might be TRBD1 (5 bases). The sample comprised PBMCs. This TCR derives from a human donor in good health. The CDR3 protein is CASRQGPDTPYEQYF. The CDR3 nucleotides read TGCGCCAGCAGACAAGGACCGGACACCCCCTACGAGCAGTACTTC.